This T cell receptor beta chain was captured in a study of identical twins. On this clonotype itself: The target antigen is unknown.

Study-wide results and caveats: Low generation probability was overrepresented in out-of-frame alpha sequences shared by twins.

TCRdb re-called the 5' RACE reads through MiXCR, storing one row per CDR3 protein. Counted here are 280,000 or so distinct CDR3 sequences, approximately 8% occurring once; the ten biggest clones make up less than 2.5%. These sequences were also reported in another study, on yellow fever vaccine responses in identical twins.

Sequenced material: memory (CD45RO+) T cells sorted from blood. The sequence derives from a woman aged 18-35 years in good health.

The CDR3, as DNA: TGTGCCAGCAGCTTGACAGAGACCAATGAGCAGTTCTTC. It translates to CASSLTETNEQFF. The rearrangement uses TRBV6-1 and TRBJ2-1; weak D call: TRBD1 (5 bases). The CDR3 covers 13 residues. The germline gives CDR1 MNHNS, CDR2 SASEGT. Trimming removed 6 bases from V and 6 bases from J, with 12 bases in between.